Listed below are T cell receptor beta chains from one sample, sequenced in a study of blood T cell repertoires in COVID-19. Method: immunoSEQ multiplex PCR; TCRdb's copy keeps in-frame clones and lacks some. The table has around 72,000 clones, about 91% seen once. The sample taken for sequencing was peripheral blood. Receptors originate from a human donor with active COVID-19. The donor label of this sample is uncertain. Both conserved end residues are part of each CDR3. A D gene is named only where the DNA matches it firmly. Some rows have no size entry. The others give once, few or many, or a class for an expanded clone.

TRBJ1-4,NA,TRBV6-5,NA,TGTGCCAGCAGTTACCGGAAAAGGGCAGGGTCTGAAAAACTGTTTTTT,CASSYRKRAGSEKLFF
TRBJ1-5,TRBD1,TRBV9,NA,TGTGCCAGCAGCGAGGGGACAGGGAGTCAGCCCCAGCATTTT,CASSEGTGSQPQHF
TRBJ1-2,NA,TRBV7-2,few,TGTGCCAGCAGCTTAGCGAGAAGACAGACCTATGGCTACACCTTC,CASSLARRQTYGYTF
TRBJ2-3,NA,TRBV9,NA,TGTGCCAGCGCTAAAGGGGGGGGCCGCACAGATACGCAGTATTTT,CASAKGGGRTDTQYF
TRBJ2-7,TRBD1,TRBV15,NA,TGTGCCACCAGCAGAACAGGGGCCTACGAGCAGTACTTC,CATSRTGAYEQYF
TRBJ2-7,TRBD2,TRBV6-6,NA,TGTGCCAGCAGAGGGACTAGCGGCTCCTACGAGCAGTACTTC,CASRGTSGSYEQYF
TRBJ2-1,NA,TRBV19,once,TGTGCCAGTATGGCGGGGTACAATGAGCAGTTCTTC,CASMAGYNEQFF
TRBJ1-5,NA,TRBV5-6,NA,TGTGCCAGCAGCTTGGATGCGGCTGGCAATCAGCCCCAGCATTTT,CASSLDAAGNQPQHF
TRBJ2-7,NA,TRBV6-5,NA,TGTGCCAAAATGGACAGCGAGCAGTACTTC,CAKMDSEQYF
TRBJ2-2,TRBD2,TRBV24-1,NA,TGTGCCACCAGTGAATGGGCAGCGGGAAACACCGGGGAGCTGTTTTTT,CATSEWAAGNTGELFF
TRBJ2-5,TRBD1,TRBV19,NA,TGTGCCAGTAGAACCACGGGGACAGGTCACCGGGAGACCCAGTACTTC,CASRTTGTGHRETQYF
TRBJ1-1,NA,TRBV4-3,NA,TGCGCCAGCAGCCAAGGGGGGGAGAACACTGAAGCTTTCTTT,CASSQGGENTEAFF
TRBJ1-5,NA,TRBV19,NA,TGTGCCAGTAGTATGAAGCCGAACGCGGGTCAGCCCCAGCATTTT,CASSMKPNAGQPQHF
TRBJ2-2,TRBD2,TRBV3-1/TRBV3-2,NA,TGTGCCAGCAGTCATAGCGGGAGGGCCGCCGGGGAGCTGTTTTTT,CASSHSGRAAGELFF